The present T cell receptor beta chain was sequenced within a study of control samples from healthy donors and cancer patients. Germline V gene data show CDR1 as SGHNT and CDR2 as YYREEE (reference sequence). CDR3 length: 13 residues. Trimming removed 1 base from V and 2 bases from J, with 5 bases in between. Clones were sequenced by immunoSEQ multiplex PCR, and TCRdb holds only the in-frame ones, with some missing. In the table there are 100,000 to 150,000 clones, roughly 92% of which are singletons. The sequenced sample consisted of PBMCs. The receptor was isolated from an elderly man with head and neck cancer. The rearrangement joins TRBV5-4 to TRBJ2-3; D remains unclear. The CDR3 DNA follows: TGTGCCAGCAGCTTGCCCGTCACAGATACGCAGTATTTT. Its translation is CASSLPVTDTQYF.